The next 7 T cell receptor beta chains were all read from a single sample in a study of cytomegalovirus exposure and HLA in healthy donors. The assay was immunoSEQ multiplex PCR, and TCRdb's table has in-frame clones only and misses some. This sample has 250,000 to 350,000 clones, with roughly 90% found just once. The sample comprised PBMCs. All receptors come from a young man in good health and CMV-seronegative.

With regard to this clone: Other DNA sequences in the same sample also yield this CDR3. This rearrangement joins TRBV7-9 to TRBJ2-2, with D possibly being TRBD1 (7 bases). Between the trimmed V and J ends, which lost 5 bases and 5 bases, there was a span of 12 bases. The CDR3 is made up of 14 amino acids. Germline values: CDR1 SEHNR, CDR2 FQNEAQ (reference sequence). CDR3 in amino acids: CASSPSGGTGELFF. In nucleotides, the CDR3 is TGTGCCAGCAGCCCGTCAGGGGGGACCGGGGAGCTGTTTTTT.

J is TRBJ1-4 and V is TRBV5-6; 10 positions agree with TRBD1. The length of the CDR3 is 16 residues. The ends lost 4 bases at V and 8 bases at J; junction bases unmatched: 11. Germline CDR1 is SGHDT and CDR2 is YYEEEE. As DNA, the CDR3 is TGTGCCAGCAGCCTAACCAAGGGGACAGGGGTAGAAAAACTGTTTTTT. Its protein is CASSLTKGTGVEKLFF.

This clone was detected once. The chain links TRBV6-5 to TRBJ2-6; D might be TRBD1 (6 bases). The V and J ends lost 7 bases and 0 bases respectively, with 10 bases between them. The CDR3 is 15 residues long. Germline V gene sequence: CDR1 MNHEY, CDR2 SVGAGI. For the CDR3, the DNA is TGTGCCAGCACCGAGGGGGTCTCTGGGGCCAACGTCCTGACTTTC. As protein: CASTEGVSGANVLTF.

The J gene is TRBJ1-4, the V gene TRBV13, with TRBD1 matching 7 bases. The CDR3 totals 13 residues. Germline values: CDR1 PRHDT, CDR2 FYEKMQ (reference sequence). Germline trimming cut 6 bases from V and 7 bases from J; bases unmatched to any gene: 5. The CDR3 protein is CASSLGDSEKLFF. The DNA for the CDR3 is TGTGCCAGCAGTCTAGGGGACAGTGAAAAACTGTTTTTT.

CDR3 protein: CATSRGGGALTGELFF. For the CDR3, the DNA is TGTGCCACCAGCAGAGGGGGCGGGGCCCTCACCGGGGAGCTGTTTTTT. This chain uses TRBV15 with TRBJ2-2; weak D call: TRBD2 (6 bases). This CDR3 comprises 16 residues. CDR1 and CDR2 from the germline V gene are LNHNV and YYDKDF (reference sequence). Deletions cut 1 base from V and 4 bases from J, with 13 bases between.

The genes are TRBV7-7 and TRBJ2-2; 8 bases are a match to TRBD1. V was pared by 5 bases and J by 6 bases, with 11 bases of the junction left unmatched. The CDR3 extends over 16 amino acids. CDR1 is SSHAT, CDR2 FNYEAQ, per germline (reference sequence). CDR3 nucleotides: TGTGCCAGCAGCACCTCGACAGGGGTGTATGCCGGGGAGCTGTTTTTT. Residues: CASSTSTGVYAGELFF.

This rearrangement joins TRBV10-3 to TRBJ2-5; D possibly corresponds to TRBD2 (5 bases). CDR1 is ENHRY and CDR2 is SYGVKD in the germline V gene. Trimming shortened V by 3 bases and J by 7 bases, and 6 bases separated the two germline ends. The CDR3 spans 11 residues. The CDR3 sequence: CAISEGGTQYF. The CDR3 DNA reads as TGTGCCATCAGTGAAGGAGGGACCCAGTACTTC.